This record concerns one T cell receptor (beta chain) sequence. There is no known antigen for this receptor. Base qualities were left out, and no much larger clone turns up one base away. The sample belongs to a study of shared clonotypes between healthy human individuals (TCRdb year 2020). For the wider study: A couple of women and three men aged 18 to 49 years were included in the cohort. Between about 0.9 and 8.9 billion PBMCs per donor were obtained by leukapheresis. To increase sequencing depth and limit assay-specific biases, different laboratories used diverse techniques to prepare libraries and sequence TCR repertoires. To estimate repertoire size and how much clonotype sharing occurs between individuals, the study deeply sequenced the blood TCR repertoires of 5 or 6 healthy adults. For each donor, CD4 naive and CD4 memory were each run on three plates, CD8 naive on two plates, and CD8 memory on one plate. What the work shows at the level of the full study, not this receptor alone: Based on pairwise subsampling, the degree of clonotype sharing among donors was expected to be affected by sequencing depth. Naive subsets generally had larger estimated clonotype richness than memory subsets. Approximately 4.8% of naive CD4, approximately 3.7% of naive CD8, roughly 2.4% of memory CD4, and about 0.4% of memory CD8 clonotypes were shared across several donors. Compared with non-shared clonotypes, the clonotypes found in all four sorted-subset donors had higher generation probabilities. Because the study included only a small number of donors, the genetic and exposure-history diversity represented was limited. Even with the large sequencing depth, rarefaction of the sorted-subset datasets indicated that sequencing was incomplete. Sampling was limited to blood, and TCR repertoires in tissue likely differ from TCR repertoires in blood.

Trimmed from V: 7 bases; trimmed from J: 2 bases; junction bases lacking a gene match: 9. According to the germline V gene, CDR1 reads SQVTM and CDR2 reads ANQGSEA. The CDR3 runs 14 amino acids, cysteine and phenylalanine included. The DNA shown is the 42-base CDR3, in frame from base 1. TCR CDR3 regions were amplified from genomic DNA by multiplex PCR using the deep immunoSEQ assay. Extracted genomic DNA from each cell subset was spread evenly across all wells of several immunoSEQ 96-well plates, with each plate serving as a replicate. For sorted subsets, 200 ng of genomic DNA, equivalent to some 30,000 T cell genomes, went into each replicate PCR. Purified libraries were measured with a Qubit 3.0 fluorometer, size-checked on a Bioanalyzer 2100, and measured again with the KAPA Library Quantification kit. Each immunoSEQ 96-well plate was sequenced on its own single-read 150-cycle Illumina NextSeq 550 flow cell. Processing in the source paper ran as follows. Because the immunoSEQ output held only junctional sequences and lacked quality scores, the filtering could not match the filtering applied to full-length reads. Sequences were annotated with PyIR, a Python wrapper for IgBLAST v1.9, and V/J genes and CDR3 were assigned using IMGT germline references. Reads were filtered out if the reads had weak V/J assignments (E-value above 1e-6), no CDR3, stop codons, out-of-frame junctions, or ambiguous translated residues. V3J clonotypes were defined as sequences sharing an identical inferred V gene, J gene, and CDR3 amino acid sequence. The percentage overlap between two repertoires was calculated by dividing the number of shared unique clonotypes by the size of the smaller repertoire. Repertoire richness was assessed with RTK rarefaction, the Chao1 estimator, and Recon v2.1 estimates of unobserved clonotypes. Generation probabilities for all TCRbeta clonotypes obtained by the gDNA method from a handful of donors were computed using OLGA. The immuneACCESS repertoire file appears here via TCRdb, limited to in-frame rearrangements. These files lack a portion of the clones; in checked studies, under half of the deficit traces to unresolved V genes, and the cause of the others is not known. V and J calls plus clone size are reproduced from that table; the DNA served to infer D and trimming. For this sample the table gives some 2.1 million clones, of which over 85% were detected only once. 0.85% to 1.2% of the sample is taken by the ten largest.

CD8 naive samples were CD45RO-negative cells positively selected for CCR7, giving a CD45RA+CCR7+ population that excluded TemRA cells. Donors were healthy HIV-negative adults with no recently reported acute infections or vaccinations. Every donor was a Caucasian adult residing in Nashville, Tennessee, USA. Blood was collected by leukapheresis, and PBMCs were isolated by Ficoll-Histopaque density gradient centrifugation and then cryopreserved in liquid nitrogen vapor phase. Analytical flow cytometry was used to check the purity and quantity of each magnetically sorted T cell population. Genomic DNA was isolated from each sorted fraction and quantified by UV absorbance on a Nanodrop 2000c.

The sample taken for sequencing was naive CD8+ T cells sorted from blood. Taken with the paper, the label for cell subset or site translates to: CD45RA+CCR7+. The sequence joins TRBV29-1 to TRBJ1-2, with 8 middle bases fitting TRBD1. The clonotype originates from a man younger than 30 in good health. The sequence in DNA is TGCAGCGGAACGGACAGGGCCTCAAACTATGGCTACACCTTC. This codes for CSGTDRASNYGYTF.